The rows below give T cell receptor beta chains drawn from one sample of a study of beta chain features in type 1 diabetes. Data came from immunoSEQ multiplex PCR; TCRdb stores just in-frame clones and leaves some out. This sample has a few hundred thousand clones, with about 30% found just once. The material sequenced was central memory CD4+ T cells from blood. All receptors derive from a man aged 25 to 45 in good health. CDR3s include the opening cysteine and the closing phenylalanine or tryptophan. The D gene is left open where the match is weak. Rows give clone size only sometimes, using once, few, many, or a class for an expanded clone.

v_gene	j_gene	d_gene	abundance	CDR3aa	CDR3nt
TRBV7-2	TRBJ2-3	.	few	CASSLVPSKGGDTQYF	TGTGCCAGCAGCTTAGTTCCCTCTAAGGGAGGTGATACGCAGTATTTT
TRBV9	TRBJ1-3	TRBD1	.	CASSVTGGGNTIYF	TGTGCCAGCAGCGTGACAGGGGGTGGAAACACCATATATTTT
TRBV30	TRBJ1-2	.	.	CAWSMGRSGYGYTF	TGTGCCTGGAGTATGGGGCGGTCGGGATATGGCTACACCTTC
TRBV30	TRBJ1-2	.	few	CAWRPGGSGYTF	TGTGCCTGGAGGCCCGGAGGGAGCGGCTACACCTTC
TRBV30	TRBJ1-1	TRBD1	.	CAWSVRGPEAFF	TGTGCCTGGAGCGTCAGGGGGCCCGAAGCTTTCTTT
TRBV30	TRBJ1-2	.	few	CAWSVAGGYTF	TGTGCCTGGAGTGTAGCAGGGGGCTACACCTTC
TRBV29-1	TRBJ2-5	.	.	CSVEDAGSRQETQYF	TGCAGCGTTGAAGATGCCGGGAGTAGGCAAGAGACCCAGTACTTC
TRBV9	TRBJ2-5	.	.	CASSVEDTARGETQYF	TGTGCCAGCAGCGTAGAGGACACGGCAAGGGGAGAGACCCAGTACTTC
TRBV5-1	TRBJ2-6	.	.	CASSSGAASGANVLTF	TGCGCCAGCAGCTCAGGGGCTGCCTCTGGGGCCAACGTCCTGACTTTC
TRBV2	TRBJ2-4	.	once	CASQGDYQYF	TGTGCCAGCCAAGGGGATTATCAGTACTTC
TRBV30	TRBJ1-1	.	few	CAWRAGDTEAFF	TGTGCCTGGAGGGCTGGGGACACTGAAGCTTTCTTT
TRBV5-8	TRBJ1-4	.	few	CASSRWGVANEKLFF	TGTGCCAGCAGCCGGTGGGGAGTAGCTAATGAAAAACTGTTTTTT
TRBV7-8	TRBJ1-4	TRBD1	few	CASSVGGAGGYEKLFF	TGTGCCAGCAGCGTAGGCGGGGCAGGGGGTTATGAAAAACTGTTTTTT
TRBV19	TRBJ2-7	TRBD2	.	CASSLTREGPYEQYF	TGTGCCAGTAGTCTCACCCGGGAGGGACCCTACGAGCAGTACTTC
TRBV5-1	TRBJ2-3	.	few	CASSLHLKGTDTQYF	TGCGCCAGCAGCTTGCACCTCAAAGGTACAGATACGCAGTATTTT
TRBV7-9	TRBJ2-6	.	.	CASRGSPLSGANVLTF	TGTGCCAGCAGGGGGTCACCGCTCTCTGGGGCCAACGTCCTGACTTTC
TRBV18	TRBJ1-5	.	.	CASSSGLNQPQHF	TGTGCCAGCTCATCGGGACTGAATCAGCCCCAGCATTTT
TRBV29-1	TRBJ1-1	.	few	CSCPPRERVTEAFF	TGCAGCTGCCCCCCCCGGGAGAGGGTCACTGAAGCTTTCTTT
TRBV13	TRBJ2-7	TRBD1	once	CASSSKPGQPYEQYF	TGTGCCAGCAGCTCCAAACCGGGACAGCCCTACGAGCAGTACTTC
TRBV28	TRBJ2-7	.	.	CASSLRGYEQYF	TGTGCCAGCAGTTTAAGGGGTTACGAGCAGTACTTC
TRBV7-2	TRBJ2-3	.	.	CASSLLSTDTQYF	TGTGCCAGCAGCTTACTCAGCACAGATACGCAGTATTTT